This entry describes one TCR beta chain. Per the germline V gene, CDR1 is SGHRS and CDR2 is YFSETQ. CDR3 length equals 14 residues. V was trimmed by 5 bases and J by 3 bases, leaving 12 bases between them. These data originate in a study of blood T cells in healthy people across ages. Alongside a J-beta primer mix, a sample-barcoded 5' primer served in a second PCR lasting about 7 to 12 cycles. TCRdb passed the 5' RACE reads through MiXCR, listing each CDR3 protein once. The top ten hold less than 2.5% of the sample, which has 1.5 million to 2 million distinct CDR3 sequences, around 48% seen once. This TCR was sampled from a woman in her forties in good health. The V call is TRBV5-1, the J call TRBJ2-1; either TRBD1 or TRBD2 may fit D (6 bases each). What was sequenced was blood. The CDR3 loop is CASSPGALYNEQFF. The DNA for the CDR3 is TGCGCCAGCAGTCCGGGGGCCCTCTACAATGAGCAGTTCTTC.